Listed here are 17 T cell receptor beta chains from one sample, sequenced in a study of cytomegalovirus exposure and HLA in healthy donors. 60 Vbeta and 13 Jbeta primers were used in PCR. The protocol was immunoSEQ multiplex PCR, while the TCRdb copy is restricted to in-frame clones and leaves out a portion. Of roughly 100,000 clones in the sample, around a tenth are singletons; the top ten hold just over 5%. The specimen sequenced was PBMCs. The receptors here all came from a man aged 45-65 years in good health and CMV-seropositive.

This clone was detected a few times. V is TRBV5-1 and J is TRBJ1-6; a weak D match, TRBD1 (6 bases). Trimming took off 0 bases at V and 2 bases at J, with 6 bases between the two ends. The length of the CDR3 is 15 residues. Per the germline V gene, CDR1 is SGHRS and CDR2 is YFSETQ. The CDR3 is CASSLDRAYNSPLHF. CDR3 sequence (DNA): TGCGCCAGCAGCTTGGACAGGGCCTATAATTCACCCCTCCACTTT.

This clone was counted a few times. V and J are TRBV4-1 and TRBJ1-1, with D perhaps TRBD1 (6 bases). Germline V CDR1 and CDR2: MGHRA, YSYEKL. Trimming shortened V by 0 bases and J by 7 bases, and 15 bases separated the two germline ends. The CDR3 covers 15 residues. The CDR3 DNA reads TGCGCCAGCAGCCAAGATATACAGGGTGTAAGTGAAGCTTTCTTT. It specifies CASSQDIQGVSEAFF.

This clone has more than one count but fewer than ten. The CDR3 sequence is CASSEYARAGVTDTQYF. For the CDR3, the DNA is TGTGCCAGCAGTGAATATGCCAGAGCGGGAGTCACAGATACGCAGTATTTT. The J gene is TRBJ2-3, the V gene TRBV25-1; 8 nucleotides match TRBD2. Germline lookup yields CDR1 MGHDK and CDR2 SYGVNS. The length of the CDR3 is 17 residues. Trimming took 0 bases from V and 2 from J; bases not matched to a gene: 7.

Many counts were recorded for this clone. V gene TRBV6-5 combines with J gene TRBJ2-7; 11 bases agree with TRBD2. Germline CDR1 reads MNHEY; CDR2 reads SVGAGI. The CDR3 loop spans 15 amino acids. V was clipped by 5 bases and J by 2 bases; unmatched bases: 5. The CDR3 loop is CASSKRLAGTYEQYF. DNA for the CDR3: TGTGCCAGCAGTAAACGACTAGCGGGGACCTACGAGCAGTACTTC.

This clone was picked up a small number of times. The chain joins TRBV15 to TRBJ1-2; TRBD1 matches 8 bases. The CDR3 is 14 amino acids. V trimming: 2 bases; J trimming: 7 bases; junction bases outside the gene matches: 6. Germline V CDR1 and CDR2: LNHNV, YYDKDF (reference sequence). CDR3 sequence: CATSRTQGARGYTF. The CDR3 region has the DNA TGTGCCACCAGCAGAACCCAGGGGGCGCGTGGCTACACCTTC.

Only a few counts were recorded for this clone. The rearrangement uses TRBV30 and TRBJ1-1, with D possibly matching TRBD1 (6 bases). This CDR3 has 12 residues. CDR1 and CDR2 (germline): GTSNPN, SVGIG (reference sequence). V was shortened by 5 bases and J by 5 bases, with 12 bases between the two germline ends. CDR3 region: CAWGGARTEAFF. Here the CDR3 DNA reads TGTGCCTGGGGGGGGGCAAGGACTGAAGCTTTCTTT. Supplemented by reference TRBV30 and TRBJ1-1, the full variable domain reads SQTIHQWPATLVQPVGSPLSLECTVEGTSNPNLYWYRQAAGRGLQLLFYSVGIGQISSEVPQNLSASRPQDRQFILSSKKLLLSDSGFYLCAWGGARTEAFFGQGTRLTVV.

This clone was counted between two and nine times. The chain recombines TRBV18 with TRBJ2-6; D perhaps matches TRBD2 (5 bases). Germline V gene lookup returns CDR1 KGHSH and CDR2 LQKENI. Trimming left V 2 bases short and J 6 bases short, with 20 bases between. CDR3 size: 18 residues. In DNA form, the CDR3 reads TGTGCCAGCTCACCAGAAGTTGCTAGCTACCCTGTGGCCAACGTCCTGACTTTC. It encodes CASSPEVASYPVANVLTF.

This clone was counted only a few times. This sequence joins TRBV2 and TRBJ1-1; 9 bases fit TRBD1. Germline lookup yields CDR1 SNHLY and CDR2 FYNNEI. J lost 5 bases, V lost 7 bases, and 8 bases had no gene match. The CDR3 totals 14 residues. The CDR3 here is CASKGQGIITEAFF. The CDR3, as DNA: TGTGCCAGCAAGGGACAGGGAATTATAACTGAAGCTTTCTTT. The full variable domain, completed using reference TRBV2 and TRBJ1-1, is EPEVTQTPSHQVTQMGQEVILRCVPISNHLYFYWYRQILGQKVEFLVSFYNNEISEKSEIFDDQFSVERPDGSNFTLKIRSTKLEDSAMYFCASKGQGIITEAFFGQGTRLTVV.

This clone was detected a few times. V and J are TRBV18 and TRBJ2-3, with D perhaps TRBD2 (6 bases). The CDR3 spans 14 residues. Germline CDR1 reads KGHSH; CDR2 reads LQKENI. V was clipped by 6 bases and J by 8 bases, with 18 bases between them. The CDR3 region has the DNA TGTGCCAGCTCCCGGGCAGGCCACGGGGGTACGCAGTATTTT. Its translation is CASSRAGHGGTQYF.

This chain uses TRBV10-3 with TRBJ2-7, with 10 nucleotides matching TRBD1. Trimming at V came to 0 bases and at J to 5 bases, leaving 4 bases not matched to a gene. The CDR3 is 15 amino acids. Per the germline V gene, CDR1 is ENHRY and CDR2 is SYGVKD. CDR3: CAISESVGTGDEQYF. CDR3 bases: TGTGCCATCAGTGAGTCGGTTGGGACAGGGGACGAGCAGTACTTC.

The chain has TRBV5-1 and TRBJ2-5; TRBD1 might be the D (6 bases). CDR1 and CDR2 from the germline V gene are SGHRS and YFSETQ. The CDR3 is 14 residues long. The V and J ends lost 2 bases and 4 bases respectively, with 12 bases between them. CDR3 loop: CASSFSQGGETQYF. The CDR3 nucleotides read TGCGCCAGCAGCTTCTCACAGGGTGGAGAGACCCAGTACTTC.

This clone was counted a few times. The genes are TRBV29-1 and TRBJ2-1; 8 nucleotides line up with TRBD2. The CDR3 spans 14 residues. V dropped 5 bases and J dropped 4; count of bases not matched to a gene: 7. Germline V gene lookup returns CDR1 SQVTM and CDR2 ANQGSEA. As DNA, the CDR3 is TGCAGCGTTCAACGTAGCGGGAAATACAATGAGCAGTTCTTC. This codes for CSVQRSGKYNEQFF.

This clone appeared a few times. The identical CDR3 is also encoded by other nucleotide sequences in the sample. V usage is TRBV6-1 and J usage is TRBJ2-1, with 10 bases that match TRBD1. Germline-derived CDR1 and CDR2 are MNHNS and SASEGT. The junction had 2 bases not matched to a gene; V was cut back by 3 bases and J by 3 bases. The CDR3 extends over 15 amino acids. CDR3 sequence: CASSDRDRGYNEQFF. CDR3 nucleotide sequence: TGTGCCAGCAGTGACCGGGACAGGGGCTACAATGAGCAGTTCTTC.

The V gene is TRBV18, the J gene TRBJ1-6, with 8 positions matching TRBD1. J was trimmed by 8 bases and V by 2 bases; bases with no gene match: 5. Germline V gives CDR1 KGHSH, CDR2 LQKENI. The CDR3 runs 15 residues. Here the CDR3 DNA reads TGTGCCAGCTCACCAGCGACAGGGGTCGATTCACCCCTCCACTTT. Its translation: CASSPATGVDSPLHF.

The CDR3 bases are TGCAGCGTTGCGGAGGGGAGCAATGAGCAGTTCTTC. Encoded protein: CSVAEGSNEQFF. The chain combines TRBV29-1 with TRBJ2-1, with D possibly matching TRBD2 (6 bases). The CDR3 sequence is 12 residues long. The V end was cut by 4 bases, the J end by 6 bases, with 10 bases between. Germline CDR1 reads SQVTM; CDR2 reads ANQGSEA.

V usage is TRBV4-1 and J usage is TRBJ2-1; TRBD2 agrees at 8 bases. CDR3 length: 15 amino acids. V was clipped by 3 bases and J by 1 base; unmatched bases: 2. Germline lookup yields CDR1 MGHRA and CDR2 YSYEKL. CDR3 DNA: TGCGCCAGCAGCCACAGCGGGAGATCCTACAATGAGCAGTTCTTC. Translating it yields CASSHSGRSYNEQFF.

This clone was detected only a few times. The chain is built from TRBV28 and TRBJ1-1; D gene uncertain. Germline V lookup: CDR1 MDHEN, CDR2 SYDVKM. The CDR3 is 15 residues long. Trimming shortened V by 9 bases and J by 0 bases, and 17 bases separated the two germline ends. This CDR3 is CASEGESRMNTEAFF. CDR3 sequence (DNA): TGTGCCAGTGAAGGTGAATCTAGAATGAACACTGAAGCTTTCTTT.